Following are 8 T cell receptor beta chains from one sample sequenced in a study of cytomegalovirus exposure and HLA in healthy donors. PCR was performed using 60 Vbeta and 13 Jbeta primers. Profiling relied on immunoSEQ multiplex PCR, and the TCRdb table lists in-frame clones only, not all of them. The sample comprises 200,000 to 250,000 clones, more than 65% of which are singletons, and about 1.7% rests with the top ten. What was sequenced was PBMCs. The origin of the receptors is a middle-aged man in good health and CMV-seronegative.

This clone showed up just a few times. The V and J genes are TRBV11-2 and TRBJ2-7, with unresolved D. From germline, CDR1 is SGHAT and CDR2 FQNNGV. The ends were cut back, 5 bases at V and 4 bases at J, with 18 bases in the middle. The length of the CDR3 is 15 residues. CDR3 loop: CASSPRLENTYEQYF. DNA for the CDR3: TGTGCCAGCAGCCCCAGACTGGAAAATACTTACGAGCAGTACTTC. The full variable domain, with the rest looked up from reference TRBV11-2 and TRBJ2-7, is EAGVAQSPRYKIIEKRQSVAFWCNPISGHATLYWYQQILGQGPKLLIQFQNNGVVDDSQLPKDRFSAERLKGVDSTLKIQPAKLEDSAVYLCASSPRLENTYEQYFGPGTRLTVT.

The V call is TRBV5-4, the J call TRBJ1-5; TRBD1 matches 7 bases. Germline V gives CDR1 SGHNT, CDR2 YYREEE (reference sequence). The CDR3 runs to 17 residues. Losses at the gene ends were 2 bases for V and 3 bases for J; bases not matched to a gene: 11. The DNA of the CDR3 is TGTGCCAGCAGCTTCACTTCCGGGACAGCATACAATCAGCCCCAGCATTTT. This gives the protein CASSFTSGTAYNQPQHF. The entire variable domain, with the rest obtained from reference TRBV5-4 and TRBJ1-5, is as follows: ETGVTQSPTHLIKTRGQQVTLRCSSQSGHNTVSWYQQALGQGPQFIFQYYREEENGRGNFPPRFSGLQFPNYSSELNVNALELDDSALYLCASSFTSGTAYNQPQHFGDGTRLSIL.

The chain links TRBV9 to TRBJ1-5; the D is unclear. This CDR3 is 15 amino acids long. The V end lost 3 bases, the J end lost 4 bases, and 14 bases lay between the germline ends. From germline, CDR1 is SGDLS and CDR2 YYNGEE. In DNA form, the CDR3 reads TGTGCCAGCAGCGCTCACGACGGCGGGAATCAGCCCCAGCATTTT. Encoded protein: CASSAHDGGNQPQHF.

The rearrangement uses TRBV18 and TRBJ1-1, with TRBD1 matching 9 bases. This CDR3 region has 15 residues. V gave up 4 bases and J gave up 1 base; unmatched junction bases: 4. CDR1 is KGHSH, CDR2 LQKENI, per germline. The CDR3 coding sequence is TGTGCCAGCTCACAACCGGGACAGGGGAACACTGAAGCTTTCTTT. Amino acids: CASSQPGQGNTEAFF.

This chain connects TRBV27 to TRBJ1-6, with D possibly TRBD1 on 5 matching bases. The germline V and J ends were trimmed by 5 bases and 5 bases, with 16 bases remaining between them. The CDR3 spans 16 residues. Per the germline V gene, CDR1 is MNHEY and CDR2 is SMNVEV (reference sequence). The CDR3 protein is CASSARVIGDNSPLHF. The CDR3 bases are TGTGCCAGCAGTGCCAGGGTTATTGGAGATAATTCACCCCTCCACTTT.

The chain joins TRBV5-8 to TRBJ1-3, with TRBD1 matching 7 bases. Germline V CDR1 and CDR2: SGHTS, YDEGEE. Trimming at V came to 5 bases and at J to 4 bases, leaving 9 bases not matched to a gene. There are 15 residues in the CDR3. CDR3 in amino acids: CASRLTGNSGNTIYF. In DNA, the CDR3 is TGTGCCAGCAGACTGACAGGGAACTCCGGAAACACCATATATTTT.

The J gene is TRBJ1-3, the V gene TRBV19, with TRBD1 as a possible D gene (5 bases). Germline V gives CDR1 LNHDA, CDR2 SQIVND (reference sequence). This CDR3 region has 16 residues. V lost 5 bases, J lost 0 bases, and 14 bases lay in between. The CDR3 sequence is CASSPRQPFSGNTIYF. DNA for the CDR3: TGTGCCAGTAGTCCCCGACAGCCATTCTCTGGAAACACCATATATTTT.

CDR3: CASSFMSEQYF. The DNA of the CDR3 is TGCGCCAGCAGCTTTATGAGCGAGCAGTACTTC. This chain joins TRBV5-1 and TRBJ2-7; no reliable D call. Germline values: CDR1 SGHRS, CDR2 YFSETQ. The CDR3 has 11 amino acids. The V end was cut by 2 bases, the J end by 6 bases, with 6 bases between. Combining the CDR3 with reference TRBV5-1 and TRBJ2-7 gives the whole variable domain KAGVTQTPRYLIKTRGQQVTLSCSPISGHRSVSWYQQTPGQGLQFLFEYFSETQRNKGNFPGRFSGRQFSNSRSEMNVSTLELGDSALYLCASSFMSEQYFGPGTRLTVT.